This TCR beta chain was sequenced for a study of early T cells in non-severe SARS-CoV-2 infection. Overall study: Sequenced material consisted of bulk RNA (from unsorted whole blood), and chains were unpaired.

This clonotype was observed a few times. What it recognizes is unknown. The CDR3 contains 15 residues. With V trimmed by 6 bases and J by 1 base, 5 bases remained unmatched. In germline, CDR1 is MNHEY, CDR2 SVGAGI. The study's findings and limits: CD4 and private specificities were missed by VDJdb matching, which favored anti-spike CD8 responses.

Individual cDNA molecules carried attached unique molecular identifiers. TCRdb reprocessed the 5' RACE reads via MiXCR and lists one record per CDR3 protein. Seen here are about 99,000 distinct CDR3 sequences, 16% observed once, and the top ten hold about 1.3%. Material for sequencing was whole blood. The V and J genes are TRBV6-5 and TRBJ2-7, with 11 bases identical to TRBD2. The origin of this receptor is an adult who was a healthcare worker with PCR-confirmed SARS-CoV-2 infection or an uninfected control (not recorded which). CDR3 DNA: TGTGCCAGCAGCCGACTAGCGGGGTCGTCCTACGAGCAGTACTTC. It is translated as CASSRLAGSSYEQYF.